These 8 T cell receptor beta chains came from one sample sequenced in a study of CXCR3-negative and CXCR3-positive naive CD8 T cells (dated by TCRdb to about 2019). The sequencer listed for this sample is NextSeq 550. The Human TCR Profiling Kit (MiLaboratory) was used to prepare UMI-labeled 5' RACE TRB cDNA libraries. TCRdb reprocessed the reads; each CDR3 protein sequence makes one entry, and DNA is unavailable. The sample's clone listing holds tens of thousands of distinct CDR3 sequences. Approximately 15% of the sample belongs to the ten largest clones. Sequencing was done on a sample of memory CD8+ T cells from blood. In the paper's terms, the cell subset or site label means: conventional CD8+ memory T cells (TMEM), sorted as controls. The receptors were sampled from a human donor in good health. Some clones in this sample may be carry-over from other donors' samples.

The genes are TRBV4-1 and TRBJ1-1. In germline, CDR1 is MGHRA, CDR2 YSYEKL. The CDR3 has 12 residues. CDR3 loop: CASSQAGTEAFF.

The chain uses TRBV10-2 and TRBJ2-7; TCRdb gives TRBD2 as the D gene, but with no DNA this cannot be confirmed. The CDR3 runs 13 residues. Germline loops: CDR1 WSHSY, CDR2 SAAADI. The CDR3 loop is CASSGPGGYEQYF.

The V call is TRBV4-2, the J call TRBJ2-2; the D call of TRBD1 rests on TCRdb alone, since no DNA is present to check it. Germline assignment: CDR1 LGHNA and CDR2 YNFKEQ. This CDR3 is built from 18 residues. The chain's CDR3 is CASSPWTRDRVHTGELFF.

The chain is built from TRBV29-1 and TRBJ1-1; TCRdb picks TRBD1, but there is no DNA to check that call. Germline V lookup: CDR1 SQVTM, CDR2 ANQGSEA. This CDR3 is built from 14 residues. The CDR3 loop is CSADPGQLNTEAFF.

J is TRBJ2-7 and V is TRBV20-1; the D gene TCRdb calls, TRBD2, cannot be checked with no DNA. The CDR3 is 15 amino acids. CDR1 is DFQATT, CDR2 SNEGSKA, per germline (reference sequence). The CDR3: CSARDRRLVSYEQYF.

The chain uses TRBV7-2 and TRBJ1-1; the D call of TRBD1 rests on TCRdb alone, since no DNA is present to check it. The CDR3 loop spans 17 amino acids. Per germline, CDR1 SGHTA and CDR2 FQGNSA. The CDR3 loop reads CASSLTAPTGPNTEAFF.

The chain links TRBV29-1 to TRBJ2-2; TCRdb outputs TRBD1, but without DNA this stays unchecked. This CDR3 contains 13 residues. In germline, CDR1 is SQVTM, CDR2 ANQGSEA. CDR3 protein: CSVEAGDTGELFF.

The V and J genes are TRBV28 and TRBJ2-1; without DNA, the TCRdb call of TRBD1 cannot be checked. In germline, CDR1 is MDHEN, CDR2 SYDVKM. The CDR3 covers 15 residues. CDR3 in amino acids: CASSSRDSNNNEQFF.